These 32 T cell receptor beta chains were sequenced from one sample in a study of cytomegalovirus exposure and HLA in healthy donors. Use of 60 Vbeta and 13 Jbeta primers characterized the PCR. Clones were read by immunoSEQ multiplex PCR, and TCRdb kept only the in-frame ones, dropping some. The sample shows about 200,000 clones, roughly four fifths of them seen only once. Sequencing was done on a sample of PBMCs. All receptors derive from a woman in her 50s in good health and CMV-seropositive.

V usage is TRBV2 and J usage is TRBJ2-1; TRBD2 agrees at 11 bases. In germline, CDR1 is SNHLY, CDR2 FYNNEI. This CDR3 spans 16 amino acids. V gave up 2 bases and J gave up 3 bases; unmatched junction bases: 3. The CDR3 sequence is CASSETSGGLYNEQFF. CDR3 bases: TGTGCCAGCAGTGAAACTAGCGGGGGCCTCTACAATGAGCAGTTCTTC.

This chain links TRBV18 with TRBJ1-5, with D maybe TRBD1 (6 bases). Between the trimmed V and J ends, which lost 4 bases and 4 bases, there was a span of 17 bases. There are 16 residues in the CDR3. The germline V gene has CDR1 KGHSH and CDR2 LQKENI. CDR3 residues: CASSQNTGTPNQPQHF. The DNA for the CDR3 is TGTGCCAGCTCACAAAACACCGGGACACCTAATCAGCCCCAGCATTTT.

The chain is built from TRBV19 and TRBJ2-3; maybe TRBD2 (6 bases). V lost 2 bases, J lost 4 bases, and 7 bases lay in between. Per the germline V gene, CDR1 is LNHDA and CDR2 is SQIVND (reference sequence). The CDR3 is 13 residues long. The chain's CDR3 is CASSIIAADTQYF. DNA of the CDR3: TGTGCCAGTAGTATAATAGCGGCAGATACGCAGTATTTT.

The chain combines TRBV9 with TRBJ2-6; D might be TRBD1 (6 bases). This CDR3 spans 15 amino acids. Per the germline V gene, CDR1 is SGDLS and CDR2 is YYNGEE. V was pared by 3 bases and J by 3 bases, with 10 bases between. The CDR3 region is CASSEQGGGANVLTF. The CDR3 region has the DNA TGTGCCAGCAGCGAACAGGGTGGTGGGGCCAACGTCCTGACTTTC.

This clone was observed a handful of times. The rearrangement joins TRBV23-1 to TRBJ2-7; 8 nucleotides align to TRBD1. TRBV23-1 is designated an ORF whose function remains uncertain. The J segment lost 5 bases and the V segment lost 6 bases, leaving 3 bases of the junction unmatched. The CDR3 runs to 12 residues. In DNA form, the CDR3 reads TGCGCCAGCAGAGACAGGGGAGACGAGCAGTACTTC. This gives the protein CASRDRGDEQYF.

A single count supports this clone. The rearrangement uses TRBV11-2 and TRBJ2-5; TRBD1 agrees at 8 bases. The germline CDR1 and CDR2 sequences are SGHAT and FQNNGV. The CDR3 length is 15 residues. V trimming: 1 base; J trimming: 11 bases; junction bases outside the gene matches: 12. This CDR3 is CASSLGGTGKGEQYF. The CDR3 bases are TGTGCCAGCAGCTTAGGGGGGACAGGAAAAGGAGAGCAGTACTTC.

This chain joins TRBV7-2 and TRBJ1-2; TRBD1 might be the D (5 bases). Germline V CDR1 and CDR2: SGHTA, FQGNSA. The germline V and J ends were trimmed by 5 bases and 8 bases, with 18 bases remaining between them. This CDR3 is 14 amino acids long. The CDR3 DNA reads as TGTGCCAGCAGCCTGGAGCAGGGCCTGGGAGGCTACACCTTC. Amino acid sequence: CASSLEQGLGGYTF.

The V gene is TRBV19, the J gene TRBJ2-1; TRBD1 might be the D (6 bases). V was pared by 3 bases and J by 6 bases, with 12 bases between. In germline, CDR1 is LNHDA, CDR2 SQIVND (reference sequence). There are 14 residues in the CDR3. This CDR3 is CASSIPGQTNEQFF. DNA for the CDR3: TGTGCCAGTAGTATCCCCGGACAGACCAATGAGCAGTTCTTC.

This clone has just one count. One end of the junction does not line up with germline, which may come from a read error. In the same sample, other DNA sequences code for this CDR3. CDR3 sequence: CAISFGTGMNSPLHF. DNA of the CDR3: TGTGCCATCAGTTTCGGGACAGGGATGAATTCGCCCCTCCACTTT. The chain uses TRBV10-3 and TRBJ1-6, with 9 bases that match TRBD1. The CDR3 is 15 amino acids. Germline V CDR1 and CDR2: ENHRY, SYGVKD.

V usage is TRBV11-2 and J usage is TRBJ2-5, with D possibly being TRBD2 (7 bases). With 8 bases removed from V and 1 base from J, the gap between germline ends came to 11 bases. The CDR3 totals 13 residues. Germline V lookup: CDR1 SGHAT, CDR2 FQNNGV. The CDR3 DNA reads TGTGCCAGCGGCCGGGGGGCCCAAGAGACCCAGTACTTC. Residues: CASGRGAQETQYF.

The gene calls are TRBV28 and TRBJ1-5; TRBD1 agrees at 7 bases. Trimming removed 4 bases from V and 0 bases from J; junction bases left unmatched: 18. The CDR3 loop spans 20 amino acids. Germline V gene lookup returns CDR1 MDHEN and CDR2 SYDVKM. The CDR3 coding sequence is TGTGCCAGCAGTTCACCCTACAGGGGCGATGAGGGGTATAGCAATCAGCCCCAGCATTTT. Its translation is CASSSPYRGDEGYSNQPQHF.

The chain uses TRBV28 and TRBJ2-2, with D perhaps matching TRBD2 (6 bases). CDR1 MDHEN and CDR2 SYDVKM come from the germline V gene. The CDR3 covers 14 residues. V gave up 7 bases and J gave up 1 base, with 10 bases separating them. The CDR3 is CASKGGGNTGELFF. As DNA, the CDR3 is TGTGCCAGCAAGGGAGGCGGGAACACCGGGGAGCTGTTTTTT.

CDR3 bases: TGTGCCAGCCGGCGGACCCGGGACAGGGGGGAAAAACTGTTTTTT. Translation gives CASRRTRDRGEKLFF. V gene TRBV6-6 combines with J gene TRBJ1-4; TRBD1 matches at 11 bases. The ends lost 8 bases at V and 8 bases at J; junction bases unmatched: 10. CDR3 length equals 15 residues. Germline-derived CDR1 and CDR2 are MNHNY and SVGAGI (reference sequence).

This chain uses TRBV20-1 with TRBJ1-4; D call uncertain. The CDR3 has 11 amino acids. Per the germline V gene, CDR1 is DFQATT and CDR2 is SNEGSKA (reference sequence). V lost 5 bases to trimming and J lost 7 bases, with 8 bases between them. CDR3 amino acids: CSAPRLEKLFF. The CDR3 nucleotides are TGCAGTGCTCCGCGACTTGAAAAACTGTTTTTT.

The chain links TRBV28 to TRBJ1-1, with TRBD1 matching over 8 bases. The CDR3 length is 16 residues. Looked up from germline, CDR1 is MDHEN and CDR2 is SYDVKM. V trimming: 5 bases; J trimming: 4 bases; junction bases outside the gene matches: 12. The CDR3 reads CASSPLPGGSGTEAFF. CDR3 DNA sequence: TGTGCCAGCAGTCCCCTACCAGGGGGCTCGGGCACTGAAGCTTTCTTT. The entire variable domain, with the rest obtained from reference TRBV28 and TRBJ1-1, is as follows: DVKVTQSSRYLVKRTGEKVFLECVQDMDHENMFWYRQDPGLGLRLIYFSYDVKMKEKGDIPEGYSVSREKKERFSLILESASTNQTSMYLCASSPLPGGSGTEAFFGQGTRLTVV.

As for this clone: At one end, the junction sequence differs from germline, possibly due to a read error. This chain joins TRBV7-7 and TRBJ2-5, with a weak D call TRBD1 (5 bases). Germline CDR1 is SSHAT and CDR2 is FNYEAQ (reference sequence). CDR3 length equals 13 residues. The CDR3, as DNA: TGTGCTAGCAGCTCCCGACAGCAAGAGACCCAGTACTTC. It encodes CASSSRQQETQYF.

CDR3 residues: CASSLDSTYEQYF. For the CDR3, the DNA is TGTGCCAGCAGTTTAGACAGTACCTACGAGCAGTACTTC. V usage is TRBV28 and J usage is TRBJ2-7; maybe TRBD1 (5 bases). V was pared by 2 bases and J by 2 bases, with 7 bases between. This CDR3 has 13 residues. The germline V gene encodes CDR1 MDHEN and CDR2 SYDVKM.

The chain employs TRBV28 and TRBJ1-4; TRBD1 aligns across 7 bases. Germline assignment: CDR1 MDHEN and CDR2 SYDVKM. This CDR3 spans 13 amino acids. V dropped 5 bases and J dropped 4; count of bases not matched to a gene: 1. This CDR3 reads CASSQGGNEKLFF. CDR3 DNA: TGTGCCAGCAGTCAGGGGGGTAATGAAAAACTGTTTTTT.

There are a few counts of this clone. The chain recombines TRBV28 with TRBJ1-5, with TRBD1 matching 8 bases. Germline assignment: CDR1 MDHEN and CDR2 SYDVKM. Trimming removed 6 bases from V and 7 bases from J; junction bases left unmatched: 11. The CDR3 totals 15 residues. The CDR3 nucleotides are TGTGCCAGCAGGACCCCAGGGGGCATGTTACAGCCCCAGCATTTT. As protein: CASRTPGGMLQPQHF.

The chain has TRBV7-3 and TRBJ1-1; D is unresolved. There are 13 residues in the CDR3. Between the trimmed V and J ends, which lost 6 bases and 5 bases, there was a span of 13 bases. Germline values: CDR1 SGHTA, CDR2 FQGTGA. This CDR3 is CASRAGYGTEAFF. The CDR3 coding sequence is TGTGCCAGCAGGGCGGGGTACGGAACTGAAGCTTTCTTT. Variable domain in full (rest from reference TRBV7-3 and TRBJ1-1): GAGVSQTPSNKVTEKGKYVELRCDPISGHTALYWYRQSLGQGPEFLIYFQGTGAADDSGLPNDRFFAVRPEGSVSTLKIQRTERGDSAVYLCASRAGYGTEAFFGQGTRLTVV.

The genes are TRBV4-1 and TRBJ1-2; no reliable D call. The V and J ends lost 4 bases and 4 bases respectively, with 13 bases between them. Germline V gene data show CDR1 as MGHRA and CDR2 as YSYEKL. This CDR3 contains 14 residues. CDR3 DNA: TGCGCCAGCAGCCCCGAGGTCACCACCTATGGCTACACCTTC. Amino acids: CASSPEVTTYGYTF.

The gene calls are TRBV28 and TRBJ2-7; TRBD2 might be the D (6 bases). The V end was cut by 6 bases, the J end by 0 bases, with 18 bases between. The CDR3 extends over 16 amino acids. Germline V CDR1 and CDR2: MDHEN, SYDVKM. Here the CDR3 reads CASRPRAGGSSYEQYF. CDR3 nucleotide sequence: TGTGCCAGCAGACCTAGGGCAGGAGGGAGCTCCTACGAGCAGTACTTC.

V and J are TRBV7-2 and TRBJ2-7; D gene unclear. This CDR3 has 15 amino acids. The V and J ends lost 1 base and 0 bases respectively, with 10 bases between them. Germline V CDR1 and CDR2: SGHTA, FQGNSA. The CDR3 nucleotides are TGTGCCAGCAGCTTAGTGGTAGCTTCCTCCTACGAGCAGTACTTC. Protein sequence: CASSLVVASSYEQYF.

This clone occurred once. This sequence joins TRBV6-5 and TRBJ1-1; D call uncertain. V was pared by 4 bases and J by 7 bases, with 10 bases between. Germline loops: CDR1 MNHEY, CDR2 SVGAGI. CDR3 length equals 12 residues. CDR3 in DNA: TGTGCCAGCAGTTCCAGGTCTTTTGAAGCTTTCTTT. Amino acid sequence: CASSSRSFEAFF.

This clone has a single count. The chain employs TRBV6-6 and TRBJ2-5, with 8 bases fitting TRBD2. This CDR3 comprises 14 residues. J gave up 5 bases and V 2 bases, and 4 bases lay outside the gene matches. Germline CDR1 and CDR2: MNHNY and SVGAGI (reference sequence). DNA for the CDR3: TGTGCCAGCAGTTACGTACGCGGGGGGGAGACCCAGTACTTC. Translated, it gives CASSYVRGGETQYF.

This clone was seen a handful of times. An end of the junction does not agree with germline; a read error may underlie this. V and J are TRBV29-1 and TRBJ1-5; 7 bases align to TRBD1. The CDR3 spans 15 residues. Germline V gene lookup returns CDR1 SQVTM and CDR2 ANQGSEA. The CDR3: CSVEVAGGGGQPQHF. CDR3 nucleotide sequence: TGCAGCGTAGAAGTCGCAGGAGGGGGCGGACAGCCCCAGCATTTT. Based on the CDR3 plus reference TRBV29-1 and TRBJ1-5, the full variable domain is SAVISQKPSRDICQRGTSLTIQCQVDSQVTMMFWYRQQPGQSLTLIATANQGSEATYESGFVIDKFPISRPNLTFSTLTVSNMSPEDSSIYLCSVEVAGGGGQPQHFGDGTRLSIL.

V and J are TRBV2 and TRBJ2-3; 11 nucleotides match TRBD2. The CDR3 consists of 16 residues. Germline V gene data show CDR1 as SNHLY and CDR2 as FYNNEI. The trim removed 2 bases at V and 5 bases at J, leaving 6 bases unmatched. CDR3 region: CASSEITSGSIDTQYF. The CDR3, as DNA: TGTGCCAGCAGTGAAATCACTAGCGGGAGTATAGATACGCAGTATTTT.

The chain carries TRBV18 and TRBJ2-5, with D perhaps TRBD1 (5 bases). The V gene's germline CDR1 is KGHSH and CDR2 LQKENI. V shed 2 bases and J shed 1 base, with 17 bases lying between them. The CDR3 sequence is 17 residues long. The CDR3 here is CASSPRTSSAAQETQYF. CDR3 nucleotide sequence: TGTGCCAGCTCACCAAGGACATCCTCCGCCGCCCAAGAGACCCAGTACTTC.

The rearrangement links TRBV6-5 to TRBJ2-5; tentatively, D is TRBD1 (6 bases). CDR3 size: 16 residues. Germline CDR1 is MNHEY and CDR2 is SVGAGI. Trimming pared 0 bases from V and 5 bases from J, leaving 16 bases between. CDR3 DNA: TGTGCCAGCAGTTACTCCGATGGGGGCTGGGGGGAGACCCAGTACTTC. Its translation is CASSYSDGGWGETQYF.

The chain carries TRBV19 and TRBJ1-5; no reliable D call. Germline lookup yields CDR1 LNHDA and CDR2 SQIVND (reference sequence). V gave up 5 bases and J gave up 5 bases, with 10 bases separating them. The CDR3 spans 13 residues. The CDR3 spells CASSRQNDQPQHF. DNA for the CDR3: TGTGCCAGTAGTCGACAAAACGATCAGCCCCAGCATTTT.

The CDR3 sequence: CASSLRRLGYNEQFF. DNA of the CDR3: TGTGCCAGCAGCTTACGGCGACTAGGCTACAATGAGCAGTTCTTC. The chain uses TRBV7-9 and TRBJ2-1, with D perhaps TRBD2 (6 bases). This CDR3 contains 15 residues. V was pared by 2 bases and J by 3 bases, with 11 bases between. In germline, CDR1 is SEHNR, CDR2 FQNEAQ (reference sequence).

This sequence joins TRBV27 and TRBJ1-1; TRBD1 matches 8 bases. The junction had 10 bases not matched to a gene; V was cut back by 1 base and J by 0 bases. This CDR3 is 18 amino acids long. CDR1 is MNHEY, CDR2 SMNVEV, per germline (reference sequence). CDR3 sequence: CASSLFGVDRAMNTEAFF. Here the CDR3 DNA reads TGTGCCAGCAGTTTATTCGGGGTGGACAGGGCTATGAACACTGAAGCTTTCTTT.